This T cell receptor beta chain was sequenced during a study of cytomegalovirus exposure and HLA in healthy donors (dated by TCRdb to about 2017). Study-level background: According to an earlier analysis of several hundred of the donors, roughly 180 million T cells yielded roughly 110 million unique TCR beta sequences and around 300 Gb of sequence data. About 280 gigabases of sequencing data and approximately 85 million unique TCR sequences were included in an early release covering about 700 HLA-typed donors. Of the 300 to 500 genotyped donors, 70% to 90% were placed in the genetic ancestry cluster associated with self-reported Caucasian donors. The study aimed to test whether signatures of past pathogen exposure could be identified by cataloging public T cell receptors. The study used immunosequencing to profile the T cell repertoires of 666 subjects and linked those repertoires to cytomegalovirus serostatus. In addition to the first cohort of several hundred subjects, a separate validation cohort of 130 or so different subjects was used. To predict cytomegalovirus infection status, the study brought together high-throughput TCR immunosequencing, statistical association of individual TCRs with disease status, and machine learning. In a later analysis, previously published TCR beta repertoires from 500 to 750 donors were re-analyzed and high-resolution HLA genotyping was added so that TCR occurrence patterns could be studied. In the later analysis, no new phenotypic data were used to find candidate immune exposures; instead, reliance was placed on TCR beta sequences and their occurrence across donors. To decide whether each TCR beta V gene segment behaved as functional or pseudogenic, an earlier analysis of several hundred of the donors relied on high-throughput TCR beta sequencing. Donor age, sex, ethnicity and CMV serostatus were collected together with the repertoire data. A later genetic analysis took genome-wide SNP genotypes for about 55% of the 666 donors and used that subset as a discovery cohort. All discovery cohort repertoires had been generated using a single sequencing platform. HLA typing included class I and class II loci at four-digit resolution. Typing coverage varied by locus: roughly 620-640 donors for A, B, C, DRB1 and DQB1; roughly 500 for DQA1; over 600 for DPA1; 450 to 480 for DPB1. About 5 DR-DQ haplotypes were handled as single units for association and clustering, since linkage in the cohort was strong. On average, roughly 250,000 unique TCR beta nucleotide sequences were sequenced per donor among a few hundred genotyped donors of the cohort, with 15% to 20% of those sequences being non-productive. The study at large found these results: This cohort had only TCR beta chains sequenced, and the lack of alpha or paired-chain data limited which features could be detected. A cluster of highly shared sequence variants was judged likely to be a technical artifact of the sequencing pipeline. In vitro tests confirmed that a few of the cytomegalovirus-associated TCR beta chains recognize cytomegalovirus antigens. Cytomegalovirus status was reported to be diagnosed by the classifier with high specificity and sensitivity in both the original and validation cohorts. A later analysis associated 15,000 or so TCR beta sequences with specific HLA alleles at a false discovery rate of 0.05. Linkage disequilibrium might explain the correlated functional status among segregating V segments, but an unknown experimental factor could not be excluded. In a later analysis, TCR association rates were found to vary across HLA loci, with the most associated TCRs seen for DRB1 alleles and the fewest for HLA-C alleles. In an earlier analysis of roughly 560 of the donors, most TCR beta V segments were observed in productive rearrangements about 90% or about 30% of the time, broadly matching IMGT annotations. A further reported finding was that TCR beta sequences accurately predicted the HLA-A and HLA-B alleles for most subjects in the first cohort. A later genetic analysis associated a missense DCLRE1C variant with V-gene and J-gene trimming of TCR beta chains, and an independent cohort replicated the association. Because the 87-base-pair reads could not distinguish some IMGT-functional V segments, including TRBV6-2 and TRBV6-3, those segments were excluded. In a later analysis, most CMV-associated TCR beta chains were found to appear HLA-restricted, with HLA associations seemingly driven largely by CMV exposure. The authors suggested that the approach could potentially be extended to other disease states and immunological phenotypes. When HLA alleles, especially DR and DQ, strongly co-occurred, TCR associations were difficult to assign to individual alleles. The earlier analysis of approximately 540 of the donors excluded some 16 rarely observed V segments, including chromosome 9 orphons, because counts were too low. Because HLA typing was missing for some donors at each locus, association tests included only the typed subset. A later analysis reported that several top co-occurrence clusters appeared linked to parvovirus B19, influenza, CMV and Epstein-Barr virus. Most TCR sequences were seen in very few donors, while some public TCRs were found in many individuals. The study gave a list of 150 to 200 TCR beta chains associated with cytomegalovirus. Roughly uniform sequencing depth across donors was assumed in presence/absence analyses, although this assumption may not hold. CMV serostatus was the only immune exposure information available for the cohort. Compared with equally common non-associated chains, HLA-associated TCR beta chains in a later analysis were more clonally expanded and had lower generation probabilities. A later genetic analysis reported fewer N-insertions in productive TCRs among donors in an Asian-associated ancestry cluster than the approximately 670-donor mean.

In total, more than 500 healthy bone marrow donors made up the cohort. All cohort members were sampled while nominally healthy, although unrecorded immune exposures were likely present. The donor tested CMV seronegative and was one of the 352 seronegative cohort members. A peripheral blood sample was collected from each donor, and TCR beta sequencing was performed on peripheral blood mononuclear cells. The Qiagen DNeasy Blood Extraction Kit was used to extract genomic DNA from the blood cell samples. Libraries were made using the immunoSEQ multiplex PCR assay. A mixture of 60 forward primers for TCR Vbeta segments and 13 reverse primers for TCR Jbeta segments was used in the multiplex PCR. Amplification of the CDR3 region of rearranged TCR beta genes was performed with a multiplex PCR assay on genomic DNA. Amplified TCR beta libraries were sequenced as 87-base-pair reads on the Illumina HiSeq System. Turning to the authors' computational methods: A later analysis tallied around 87 million unique TCR beta chains across the 666 repertoires, and about 10 million of those chains were shared by two or more donors. To remove PCR and sequencing errors, raw reads were error-corrected and collapsed into unique sequences using a nearest-neighbor algorithm that merged closely related sequences. To assign V, D and J gene segments, CDR3 sequences were aligned to IMGT reference sequences. For a sequence to be retained, a match of at least six nucleotides to both a V gene segment and a J gene segment was required. A rearrangement was called productive if the CDR3 had no stop codons and remained in frame with V and J, and every other rearrangement was called non-productive. CDR3 was defined by IMGT convention, running from the second conserved V-encoded cysteine to the conserved J-encoded phenylalanine. The earlier analysis of 500 to 650 of the donors excluded any sequence lacking an unambiguous match to a single V gene segment. An earlier analysis of some 610 of the donors called V segments functional above 56.7% productive rearrangements and segregating when the between-donor standard deviation exceeded 5%. To diagnose cytomegalovirus status from the catalog of TCR beta chain sequences, a statistical classification framework was built. V and J gene assignment, in a later analysis, came from comparing TCR nucleotide sequences with IMGT/GENE-DB human TR gene sequences. In a later analysis, CDR3 sequences and most-parsimonious VDJ recombination scenarios were assigned using the TCRdist pipeline. In a later analysis, every TCR beta chain was defined by the combination of its CDR3 amino acid sequence and its V-gene family, and reads without a unique V-gene family were dropped. As a way to deal with suspected cross-contamination and a sequencing artifact, a later analysis dropped 450 to 600 nucleotide sequences that were highly shared and had low generation probability. A later analysis calculated a clonal expansion index for each public chain from normalized within-repertoire ranks of inferred template counts. In a later analysis, generation probabilities were computed using a VDJ recombination model fitted to out-of-frame rearrangements, and the results were checked against IGoR. Hypergeometric tests were used in a later analysis to score TCR-TCR, TCR-HLA and TCR-CMV co-occurrence, with a repertoire-size bias correction applied to the TCR pairs. In a later analysis, false discovery rates were estimated by permuting HLA or CMV assignments 20 times. In a later analysis, co-occurring TCRs were grouped using DBSCAN, with TCRdist sequence similarity added in when clustering inside HLA-allele-positive subsets. Co-occurrence clustering excluded repertoires with fewer than 30,000 or more than 120,000 public chains, plus five with anomalous nucleotide sharing. TCRdb took over this immuneACCESS table, retaining in-frame rearrangements with V and J assigned. Such tables are incomplete; in checked studies, under half of the missing clones stem from an unresolved V gene, and the remainder is unexplained. That table supplies the V and J calls and clone size; D and trimming were determined from the DNA. This sample has approximately 140,000 clones in its table, and roughly 74% of those were observed once. The ten largest account for around 3.2% of the sample.

About this clone: This receptor's antigen is unknown. Per-base qualities were not stored, and no clone one base away is much larger.

Relative to germline, V is 6 bases shorter and J is 1 base shorter, with 13 bases between their ends. CDR1 KGHSH and CDR2 LQKENI are derived from the germline V gene. The CDR3 numbers 15 residues from cysteine through phenylalanine. This entry keeps only the CDR3 DNA: 45 bases, framed from base 1. The sample taken for sequencing was PBMCs. The receptor was isolated from a man in his forties in good health and CMV-seronegative. The V and J segments used are TRBV18 and TRBJ1-5; a weak D assignment points to TRBD1 (6 bases agree). This receptor has the CDR3 CASSNRDGSNQPQHF. DNA sequence: TGTGCCAGCTCCAACAGGGATGGGAGCAATCAGCCCCAGCATTTT.